These 31 T cell receptor beta chains were sequenced from one sample in a study of T cell repertoires in cytomegalovirus infection. One entry per CDR3 protein results from TCRdb running MiXCR on the reads. The profile covers 100,000 to 150,000 distinct CDR3 sequences, with roughly 9% appearing a single time and over 9% taken by the ten largest. Sequencing was done on a sample of PBMCs. These receptors originate from a human donor in good health (CMV status not recorded). Some clones in this sample may be carry-over from other donors' samples.

This clonotype turned up a few times. The rearrangement uses TRBV2 and TRBJ1-2, with TRBD1 identical over 8 bases. The CDR3 has 13 amino acids. Germline V gives CDR1 SNHLY, CDR2 FYNNEI. The junction had 8 bases not matched to a gene; V was cut back by 6 bases and J by 8 bases. CDR3 nucleotides: TGTGCCAGCAGGGAGACAGGGGAGGGCGGCTACACCTTC. Translated, it gives CASRETGEGGYTF.

This clonotype was detected many times. The V and J genes are TRBV2 and TRBJ2-3; D ambiguous. The V gene's germline CDR1 is SNHLY and CDR2 FYNNEI. The V and J ends lost 6 bases and 0 bases respectively, with 10 bases between them. CDR3 length: 14 amino acids. CDR3 nucleotide sequence: TGTGCCAGCAGGGGTGAATTTAGCACAGATACGCAGTATTTT. It codes for CASRGEFSTDTQYF.

This clonotype was found many times. The gene calls are TRBV25-1 and TRBJ2-1, with 10 bases aligning to TRBD2. J gave up 10 bases and V 4 bases, and 7 bases lay outside the gene matches. The germline CDR1 and CDR2 sequences are MGHDK and SYGVNS. The CDR3 spans 14 residues. CDR3 in amino acids: CASSGSGGAREQFF. The CDR3 bases are TGTGCCAGCAGTGGAAGCGGGGGGGCGCGAGAGCAGTTCTTC.

This clonotype was detected ten times or more. V is TRBV28 and J is TRBJ1-2; TRBD1 matches 7 bases. This CDR3 contains 14 residues. The junction had 6 bases not matched to a gene; V was cut back by 6 bases and J by 2 bases. CDR1 is MDHEN, CDR2 SYDVKM, per germline. CDR3 sequence reads: CASSRTGVNYGYTF. The CDR3, as DNA: TGTGCCAGCAGCAGAACAGGGGTCAACTATGGCTACACCTTC.

Many counts were recorded for this clonotype. V usage is TRBV12-3 or TRBV12-4 and J usage is TRBJ1-2, with D perhaps matching TRBD1 (6 bases). The CDR3 is 15 residues long. V lost 6 bases and J lost 6, with 20 bases in between. CDR3 DNA: TGTGCCAGCAGCCGACGGGACCTCGGGGGCGATGGCTACACCTTC. As protein: CASSRRDLGGDGYTF.

This clonotype occurred a few times. The genes are TRBV9 and TRBJ2-5; TRBD2 matches 9 bases. The CDR3 length is 18 residues. Germline CDR1 SGDLS, CDR2 YYNGEE. V lost 0 bases to trimming and J lost 4 bases; unmatched junction nucleotides: 13. CDR3: CASSVGRSSGEIGETQYF. In DNA form, the CDR3 reads TGTGCCAGCAGCGTAGGTCGATCTAGCGGGGAAATTGGAGAGACCCAGTACTTC.

This clonotype was counted at least ten times. CDR3 in DNA: TGTGCCAGCAAGTTCGGCAGGGAGGGCACTGAAGCTTTCTTT. Amino acid sequence: CASKFGREGTEAFF. This chain connects TRBV7-2 to TRBJ1-1; tentative D call: TRBD1 (5 bases). There are 14 residues in the CDR3. Per the germline V gene, CDR1 is SGHTA and CDR2 is FQGNSA. Trimming took 7 bases from V and 4 from J, leaving 16 bases between them.

This clonotype was observed at least ten times. The CDR3 loop is CASSPDSDEQYV. As DNA, the CDR3 is TGTGCCAGCAGCCCGGACAGCGACGAGCAGTACGTC. The J gene is TRBJ2-7, the V gene TRBV7-9; D possibly corresponds to TRBD1 (6 bases). The ends were cut back, 5 bases at V and 5 bases at J, with 10 bases in the middle. CDR3 length equals 12 residues. CDR1 SEHNR and CDR2 FQNEAQ come from the germline V gene (reference sequence).

In its sample, this clonotype was seen many times. For the CDR3, the DNA is TGTGCCAGCAGCCCGGGACTGGCGAACACTGAAGCTTTCTTT. It codes for CASSPGLANTEAFF. This chain connects TRBV7-9 to TRBJ1-1, with D perhaps TRBD1 (5 bases). The CDR3 has 14 residues. Looked up from germline, CDR1 is SEHNR and CDR2 is FQNEAQ (reference sequence). V was clipped by 5 bases and J by 1 base, with 11 bases between them.

This clonotype has ten or more counts. This chain joins TRBV28 and TRBJ1-1, with a weak D call TRBD1 (5 bases). Trimming removed 5 bases from V and 4 bases from J, with 17 bases in between. In germline, CDR1 is MDHEN, CDR2 SYDVKM. This CDR3 comprises 15 residues. In DNA, the CDR3 is TGTGCCAGCAGTACCCAGGGCGGGTTGGGCACTGAAGCTTTCTTT. It encodes CASSTQGGLGTEAFF.

There are a few counts of this clonotype. This sequence joins TRBV2 and TRBJ1-2; no definite D call. Germline V gene lookup returns CDR1 SNHLY and CDR2 FYNNEI. V was cut by 3 bases and J by 4 bases, with 9 bases left in between. The length of the CDR3 is 13 residues. The CDR3 bases are TGTGCCAGCAGTGAGCTCCGGCTCTATGGCTACACCTTC. Encoded protein: CASSELRLYGYTF.

This clonotype was counted only a few times. The J gene is TRBJ2-1, the V gene TRBV2; 8 bases agree with TRBD1. CDR1 is SNHLY and CDR2 is FYNNEI in the germline V gene. With V trimmed by 4 bases and J by 6 bases, 8 bases remained unmatched. This CDR3 has 15 residues. The CDR3 DNA reads as TGTGCCAGCAGTGGGGATCAGGGGGCAAGCAATGAGCAGTTCTTC. Translation: CASSGDQGASNEQFF. Looking up the rest from reference TRBV2 and TRBJ2-1 gives the full variable domain: EPEVTQTPSHQVTQMGQEVILRCVPISNHLYFYWYRQILGQKVEFLVSFYNNEISEKSEIFDDQFSVERPDGSNFTLKIRSTKLEDSAMYFCASSGDQGASNEQFFGPGTRLTVL.

This chain uses TRBV27 with TRBJ2-7, with D perhaps being TRBD1 or TRBD2 (5 bases each). From germline, CDR1 is MNHEY and CDR2 SMNVEV (reference sequence). Trimming took 5 bases from V and 2 from J, leaving 19 bases between them. The CDR3 consists of 16 residues. DNA for the CDR3: TGTGCCAGCAGTCCCGAGCAGGGAGCGGCCCCCTACGAGCAGTACTTC. Translated: CASSPEQGAAPYEQYF.

The chain employs TRBV6-5 and TRBJ2-1, with D tentatively TRBD1 or TRBD2 (6 bases each). The CDR3 consists of 11 residues. Germline CDR1 MNHEY, CDR2 SVGAGI. With 7 bases removed from V and 9 bases from J, the gap between germline ends came to 10 bases. CDR3 residues: CASTGAGEQFF. CDR3 sequence (DNA): TGTGCCAGCACGGGGGCCGGTGAGCAGTTCTTC.

In its sample, this clonotype was seen a few times. This sequence joins TRBV14 and TRBJ2-5; TRBD2 might be the D (5 bases). Germline CDR1 SGHDN, CDR2 FVKESK. V was clipped by 1 base and J by 10 bases, with 25 bases between them. CDR3 length equals 17 residues. The CDR3 sequence: CASSQGIVVGRERDQYF. CDR3 in DNA: TGTGCCAGCAGCCAAGGGATCGTTGTGGGCCGTGAGAGGGACCAGTACTTC.

This clonotype showed up many times. The chain combines TRBV15 with TRBJ1-1, with 10 nucleotides matching TRBD1. The V gene end was trimmed by 3 bases and the J gene end by 6 bases; junction bases not matched to a gene: 10. CDR3 size: 16 residues. Looked up from germline, CDR1 is LNHNV and CDR2 is YYDKDF (reference sequence). CDR3 bases: TGTGCCACCAGCAGTAGGACAGGGGGTGGAAGGGCTGAAGCTTTCTTT. This translates into CATSSRTGGGRAEAFF.

The table lists this clonotype with a count of one. This may be a read error, as it is one base from a much larger clone. This chain uses TRBV15 with TRBJ2-2; D might be TRBD2 (6 bases). Trimming took off 4 bases at V and 5 bases at J, with 11 bases between the two ends. Germline V CDR1 and CDR2: LNHNV, YYDKDF (reference sequence). The CDR3 extends over 14 amino acids. DNA for the CDR3: TGTGCCACCAGCAAAGAAGGGAGGACCGGGGAGCTGTTTTTT. Protein: CATSKEGRTGELFF.

The chain is built from TRBV29-1 and TRBJ1-1; D is undetermined. Germline values: CDR1 SQVTM, CDR2 ANQGSEA. The CDR3 runs 13 residues. V was trimmed by 5 bases and J by 0 bases, leaving 10 bases between them. CDR3 loop: CSVRTRLNTEAFF. The CDR3 DNA follows: TGCAGCGTTAGGACCCGACTGAACACTGAAGCTTTCTTT. Together with reference TRBV29-1 and TRBJ1-1, the CDR3 gives the full variable domain: SAVISQKPSRDICQRGTSLTIQCQVDSQVTMMFWYRQQPGQSLTLIATANQGSEATYESGFVIDKFPISRPNLTFSTLTVSNMSPEDSSIYLCSVRTRLNTEAFFGQGTRLTVV.

Concerning this clonotype: This could be a read error, since a much larger clone is one nucleotide away. The rearrangement uses TRBV12-3 or TRBV12-4 and TRBJ1-1; weak D call: TRBD1 (5 bases). The CDR3 is made up of 17 amino acids. The CDR3 region has the DNA TGTGCCGGCAGTTTAACTACCCGGGGACGGACGAACACTGAAGCTTTCTTT. Translated, it gives CAGSLTTRGRTNTEAFF.

This clonotype has more than one count but fewer than ten. This chain connects TRBV5-1 to TRBJ1-2; 7 bases are a match to TRBD1. The germline CDR1 and CDR2 sequences are SGHRS and YFSETQ. V shed 4 bases and J 4 bases; nucleotides not matched to a gene: 7. CDR3 size: 14 residues. CDR3 sequence: CASSIEGAAYGYTF. The CDR3 DNA reads TGCGCCAGCAGCATCGAGGGGGCCGCCTATGGCTACACCTTC.

At least ten counts were recorded for this clonotype. V is TRBV7-2 and J is TRBJ1-5; D gene ambiguous. Germline-derived CDR1 and CDR2 are SGHTA and FQGNSA. The germline V and J ends were trimmed by 2 bases and 6 bases, with 8 bases remaining between them. This CDR3 spans 13 amino acids. CDR3 residues: CASSLPGGQPQHF. The CDR3 bases are TGTGCCAGCAGCTTACCGGGTGGTCAGCCCCAGCATTTT.

Only a few counts were recorded for this clonotype. The rearrangement joins TRBV2 to TRBJ1-2; 9 nucleotides match TRBD1. Germline loops: CDR1 SNHLY, CDR2 FYNNEI. The CDR3 sequence is 12 residues long. The V segment lost 6 bases and the J segment 7 bases; nucleotides outside the gene matches: 3. CDR3 residues: CASRRQGVGYTF. The CDR3 coding sequence is TGTGCCAGCAGACGACAGGGGGTTGGCTACACCTTC.

This clonotype has ten or more counts. This chain links TRBV12-3 or TRBV12-4 with TRBJ2-5; D perhaps matches TRBD2 (5 bases). The germline V and J ends were trimmed by 8 bases and 2 bases, with 12 bases remaining between them. The CDR3 covers 13 residues. CDR3 region: CASRFRDQETQYF. The CDR3 DNA is TGTGCCAGCCGGTTCCGGGATCAAGAGACCCAGTACTTC.

This clonotype occurred many times. The chain carries TRBV7-2 and TRBJ2-1; 9 nucleotides match TRBD1. The CDR3 is 18 amino acids. V dropped 1 base and J dropped 8; count of bases not matched to a gene: 15. Germline CDR1 SGHTA, CDR2 FQGNSA. CDR3 amino acids: CASSLGPGQGWGFDEQFF. The DNA of the CDR3 is TGTGCCAGCAGCTTAGGACCGGGACAGGGTTGGGGGTTTGATGAGCAGTTCTTC.

The chain carries TRBV20-1 and TRBJ2-3; possibly TRBD2 for D (6 bases). This CDR3 is built from 13 residues. From germline, CDR1 is DFQATT and CDR2 SNEGSKA (reference sequence). The V end lost 8 bases, the J end lost 2 bases, and 14 bases lay between the germline ends. The CDR3 here is CSSEGGATDTQYF. In DNA form, the CDR3 reads TGCAGTTCAGAGGGCGGGGCCACAGATACGCAGTATTTT.

The chain is built from TRBV20-1 and TRBJ2-5; no definite D call. CDR3 size: 11 residues. Germline V CDR1 and CDR2: DFQATT, SNEGSKA (reference sequence). V lost 7 bases and J 0 bases, leaving 6 bases between the germline ends. The DNA of the CDR3 is TGCAGTGTTGGGGACCAAGAGACCCAGTACTTC. This codes for CSVGDQETQYF.

The chain carries TRBV5-1 and TRBJ1-2; perhaps TRBD1 as D (6 bases). Deletions cut 0 bases from V and 2 bases from J, with 14 bases between. CDR1 SGHRS and CDR2 YFSETQ come from the germline V gene. CDR3 length: 16 amino acids. For the CDR3, the DNA is TGCGCCAGCAGCTTGGCCAAGGGGGGGCAAAACTATGGCTACACCTTC. Translated, it gives CASSLAKGGQNYGYTF.

V usage is TRBV6-5 and J usage is TRBJ2-2; D may be TRBD1 or TRBD2 (6 bases each). CDR3 length equals 16 residues. With 0 bases removed from V and 6 bases from J, the gap between germline ends came to 14 bases. Germline V gene lookup returns CDR1 MNHEY and CDR2 SVGAGI. The CDR3: CASSYSGGGWSGELFF. The CDR3 bases are TGTGCCAGCAGTTACTCCGGGGGCGGGTGGTCCGGGGAGCTGTTTTTT.

This clonotype was counted between two and nine times. Relative to the germline gene, one junction end is altered; a read error may explain this. The chain joins TRBV7-9 to TRBJ1-1, with D hard to call. Germline V gene data show CDR1 as SEHNR and CDR2 as FQNEAQ (reference sequence). The CDR3 consists of 14 residues. For the CDR3, the DNA is TGTGCCGGCAGCTTAGACCAGTTGAACACTGAAGCTTTCTTT. It specifies CAGSLDQLNTEAFF.

This clonotype has a count of ten or more. The chain carries TRBV11-2 and TRBJ2-1; no definite D call. The germline V and J ends were trimmed by 5 bases and 4 bases, with 12 bases remaining between them. The CDR3 is 14 amino acids. Germline CDR1 SGHAT, CDR2 FQNNGV. DNA for the CDR3: TGTGCCAGCAGCCTAATTGTAGGGTACAATGAGCAGTTCTTC. Translated: CASSLIVGYNEQFF.

This clonotype was detected ten times or more. The gene calls are TRBV4-1 and TRBJ2-7; possibly TRBD2 for D (5 bases). The CDR3 runs to 15 residues. Looked up from germline, CDR1 is MGHRA and CDR2 is YSYEKL. Trimming shortened V by 0 bases and J by 2 bases, and 11 bases separated the two germline ends. As DNA, the CDR3 is TGCGCCAGCAGCCAAGATTGGACTGCCACCTACGAGCAGTACTTC. It is translated as CASSQDWTATYEQYF.